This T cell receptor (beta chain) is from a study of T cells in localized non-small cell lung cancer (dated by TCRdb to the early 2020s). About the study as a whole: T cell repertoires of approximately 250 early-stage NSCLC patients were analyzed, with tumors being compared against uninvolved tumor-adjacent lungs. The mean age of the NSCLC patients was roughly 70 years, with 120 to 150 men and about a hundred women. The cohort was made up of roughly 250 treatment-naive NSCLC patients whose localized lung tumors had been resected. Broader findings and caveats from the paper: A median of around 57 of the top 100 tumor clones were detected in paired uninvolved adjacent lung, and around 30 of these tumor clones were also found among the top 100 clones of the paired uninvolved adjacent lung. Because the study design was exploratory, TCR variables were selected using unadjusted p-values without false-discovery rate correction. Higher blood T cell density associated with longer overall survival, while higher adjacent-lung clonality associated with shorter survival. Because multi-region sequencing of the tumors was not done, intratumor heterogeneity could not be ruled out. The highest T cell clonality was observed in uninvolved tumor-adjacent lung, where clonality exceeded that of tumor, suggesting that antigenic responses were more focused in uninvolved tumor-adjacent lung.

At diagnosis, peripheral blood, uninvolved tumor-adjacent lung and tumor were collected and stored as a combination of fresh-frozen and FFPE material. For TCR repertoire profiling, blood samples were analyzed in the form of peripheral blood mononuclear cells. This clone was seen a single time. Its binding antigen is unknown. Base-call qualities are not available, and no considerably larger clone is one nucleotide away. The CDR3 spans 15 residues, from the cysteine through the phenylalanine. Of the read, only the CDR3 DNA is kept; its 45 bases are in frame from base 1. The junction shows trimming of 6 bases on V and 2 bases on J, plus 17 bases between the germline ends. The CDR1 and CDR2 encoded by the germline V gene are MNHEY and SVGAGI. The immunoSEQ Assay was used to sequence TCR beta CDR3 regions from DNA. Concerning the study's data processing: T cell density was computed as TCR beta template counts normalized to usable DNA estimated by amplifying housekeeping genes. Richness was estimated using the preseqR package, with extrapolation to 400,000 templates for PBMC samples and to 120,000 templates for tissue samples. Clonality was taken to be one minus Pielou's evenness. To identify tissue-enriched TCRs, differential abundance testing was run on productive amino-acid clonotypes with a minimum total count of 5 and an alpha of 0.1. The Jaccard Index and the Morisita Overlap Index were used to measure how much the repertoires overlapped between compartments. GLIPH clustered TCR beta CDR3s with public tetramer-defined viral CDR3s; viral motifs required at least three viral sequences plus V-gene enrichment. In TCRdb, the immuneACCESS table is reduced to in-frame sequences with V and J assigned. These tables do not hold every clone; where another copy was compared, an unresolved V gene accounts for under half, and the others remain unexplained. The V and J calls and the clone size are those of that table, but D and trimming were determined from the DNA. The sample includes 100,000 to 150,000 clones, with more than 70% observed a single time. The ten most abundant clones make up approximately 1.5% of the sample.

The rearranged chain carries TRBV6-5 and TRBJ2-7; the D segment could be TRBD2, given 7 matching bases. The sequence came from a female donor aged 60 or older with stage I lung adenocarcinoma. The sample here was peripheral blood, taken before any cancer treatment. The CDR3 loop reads CASRPGASGTYEQYF. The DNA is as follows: TGTGCCAGCAGACCGGGGGCTAGCGGCACCTACGAGCAGTACTTC.